A selection of T cell receptor beta chains follows, all from one sample in a study of monozygotic twins with inflammatory bowel disease. TCRdb re-called the 5' RACE reads and shows each CDR3 protein once, DNA omitted. The sample includes over 200,000 distinct CDR3 sequences. Sequenced: blood. All receptors derive from a human donor with ulcerative colitis or Crohn's disease, or a healthy co-twin of an affected twin (not recorded which). Both conserved end residues are part of each CDR3. Fields, in order: V gene, CDR3 length, J gene, CDR3 protein.

V gene: TRBV4-2; CDR3 length: 15; J gene: TRBJ2-1; CDR3 protein: CASRFSPGGFNEQFF
V gene: TRBV6-1; CDR3 length: 16; J gene: TRBJ1-6; CDR3 protein: CASSIQSSSYNSPLHF
V gene: TRBV18; CDR3 length: 16; J gene: TRBJ2-1; CDR3 protein: CASSPERGAIYNEQFF
V gene: TRBV4-1; CDR3 length: 15; J gene: TRBJ1-1; CDR3 protein: CASSPLPHANTEAFF
V gene: TRBV6-5; CDR3 length: 12; J gene: TRBJ2-7; CDR3 protein: CATTTGRNEQYF
V gene: TRBV9; CDR3 length: 16; J gene: TRBJ2-1; CDR3 protein: CASSVVGVPVTNEQFF
V gene: TRBV3-1; CDR3 length: 14; J gene: TRBJ2-7; CDR3 protein: CASSHDFSSYEQYF
V gene: TRBV9; CDR3 length: 15; J gene: TRBJ1-1; CDR3 protein: CASSALDAENTEAFF
V gene: TRBV18; CDR3 length: 13; J gene: TRBJ2-7; CDR3 protein: CASSSSGLYEQYF
V gene: TRBV27; CDR3 length: 15; J gene: TRBJ1-1; CDR3 protein: CASSLSTGRLTEAFF
V gene: TRBV3-1; CDR3 length: 15; J gene: TRBJ2-7; CDR3 protein: CASSPRDRYSYEQYF
V gene: TRBV5-1; CDR3 length: 14; J gene: TRBJ1-1; CDR3 protein: CASSSDIVNTEAFF
V gene: TRBV5-1; CDR3 length: 15; J gene: TRBJ2-2; CDR3 protein: CASSFGAGKAGELFF